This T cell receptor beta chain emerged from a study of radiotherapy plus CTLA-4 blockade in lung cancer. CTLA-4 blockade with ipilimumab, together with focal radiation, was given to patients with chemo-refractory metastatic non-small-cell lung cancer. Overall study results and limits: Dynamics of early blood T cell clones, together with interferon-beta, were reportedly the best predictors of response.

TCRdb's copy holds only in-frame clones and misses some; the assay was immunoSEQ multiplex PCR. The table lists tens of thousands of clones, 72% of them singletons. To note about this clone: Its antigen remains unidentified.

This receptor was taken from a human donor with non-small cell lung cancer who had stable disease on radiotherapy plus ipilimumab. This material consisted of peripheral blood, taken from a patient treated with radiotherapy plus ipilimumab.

DNA of the CDR3: TGTGCCAGCAGCTTAGAGGGCAGAAACACCATATATTTT. It encodes CASSLEGRNTIYF. V is TRBV11-2 and J is TRBJ1-3; D gene ambiguous. Per germline, CDR1 SGHAT and CDR2 FQNNGV. The germline V and J ends were trimmed by 0 bases and 5 bases, with 5 bases remaining between them. The CDR3 totals 13 residues.